This T cell receptor beta chain came from a study of identical twins. Study results and caveats: For out-of-frame beta sequences, excess twin sharing was weaker. Reduced insertions were recorded for abundant cord blood beta clonotypes, with no such pattern in memory repertoires. The same donors were not followed; conclusions instead depended on cross-sectional statistical analysis.

CDR1 and CDR2 from the germline V gene are SEHNR and FQNEAQ (reference sequence). The V gene end was trimmed by 5 bases and the J gene end by 4 bases; junction bases not matched to a gene: 11. The CDR3 is 15 amino acids. Each cDNA held unique molecular identifiers, and template switching gave it a universal primer site. TCRdb called the 5' RACE reads again in MiXCR, with one record for every CDR3 protein. Among 460,000 or so distinct CDR3 sequences listed, 13% to 15% were seen once. As for this clonotype: Its target is not known.

These data are also associated with another study on yellow fever vaccine responses in identical twins.

The V call is TRBV7-9, the J call TRBJ2-7; TRBD1 matches at 7 bases. The clonotype was recovered from a young woman in good health. Sequencing was done on a sample of CD4+ T cells sorted from blood. This chain's CDR3 is CASSPRDREIYEQYF. The CDR3 nucleotides are TGTGCCAGCAGCCCCCGAGACAGGGAGATTTACGAGCAGTACTTC.